At least ten counts were recorded for the clone carrying this T cell receptor beta chain. What it binds is not known. Separate cDNA molecules each had unique molecular identifiers attached to them. TCRdb reprocessed the 5' RACE reads with MiXCR, giving one entry per CDR3 protein. The sample holds around 27,000 distinct CDR3 sequences, around 3% seen once. The record originates from a study of early T cells in non-severe SARS-CoV-2 infection. Study information: Sequencing was performed on bulk RNA from unsorted whole blood, leaving chains unpaired.

From germline, CDR1 is SGHRS and CDR2 YFSETQ. This CDR3 has 15 residues. V was clipped by 0 bases and J by 0 bases; unmatched bases: 2. Study-wide results and caveats: Missing private and CD4 specificities, VDJdb matching favored anti-spike CD8 responses.

This chain connects TRBV5-1 to TRBJ1-2; 7 bases map to TRBD1. The sequence was collected from an adult who was a healthcare worker with PCR-confirmed SARS-CoV-2 infection or an uninfected control (not recorded which). The sample consisted of whole blood. The CDR3 protein is CASSLAGTANYGYTF. The CDR3 DNA reads TGCGCCAGCAGCTTGGCTGGGACAGCTAACTATGGCTACACCTTC.